This TCR beta chain originates from a study of identifying expanded T cells in peripheral blood. The CDR3 loop spans 14 amino acids. Trimming took 4 bases from V and 3 from J, leaving 8 bases between them. Germline V gene sequence: CDR1 SGHRS, CDR2 YFSETQ. Profiled with immunoSEQ multiplex PCR; TCRdb holds only in-frame clones, not every one. Found here are 45,000 to 75,000 clones, about 85% of them singletons; the top ten hold 17%. A remark on this clone: The antigen remains unidentified.

Healthy donors had no documented immune events, such as infections, while sampled. General study points: Differentially abundant clones: roughly 1.3 between replicates, approximately 16 at approximately 13 days, less than 25 at four. Across healthy donors, higher total template counts meant significantly greater approximately two-week count variance.

The specimen was blood. The chain couples TRBV5-1 to TRBJ2-6, with no clear D. This receptor was taken from a person aged 18-70 years in good health. CDR3 in DNA: TGCGCCAGCAGCCGACTCCATGGGGCCAACGTCCTGACTTTC. This gives the protein CASSRLHGANVLTF.